This T cell receptor (beta chain) emerged from a study of metastatic and nonmetastatic thyroid tumors (dated by TCRdb to between 2020 and 2021). Study-wide context: Repertoires from peripheral blood and from tumor or nodule tissue samples of malignant and benign thyroid patients were compared.

Preparation of the library involved PCR. Sequencing was carried out with an Illumina HiSeq 4000. High-throughput sequencing was used to profile the TCR beta-chain CDR3 region of each patient. The published analysis was carried out like this. A classifier to discriminate distant-metastatic papillary thyroid cancer patients was built from CDR3 differences across clinicopathological groups. The Shannon index was used to assess repertoire diversity, and the Morisita-Horn index was used to assess tumor-blood repertoire similarity. In TCRdb, the public reads were trimmed at Q25 with fastp and aligned with MiXCR, with productive beta chains retained. The V and J calls come from TCRdb's annotation, not from the publication. For this sample the table gives 25,000 to 30,000 clones, of which 24% were detected only once. The leading ten clones occupy approximately 15% of the sample. The investigation overall reported the following: In both blood and tumor samples, malignant tumors were reported to have significantly higher TCR beta diversity than benign nodules.

Including the terminal cysteine and phenylalanine, the CDR3 comprises 16 residues. Only the CDR3 DNA stays, 48 bases, in frame from base 1. CDR1 and CDR2, per the germline V gene, are SGHAT and FQNNGV. Germline trimming amounts to 3 bases on V and 6 bases on J, with 13 as the count of junction bases outside the gene matches. None of the patients had been given any treatment before thyroid surgery. Using T-cell receptor beta sequencing, the researchers looked back retrospectively at clinical samples from patients, gathered between about 2011 and 2019. This clone was recorded a few times. Its cognate antigen has yet to be identified. A much larger clone lies a single base off, so this may be a read error.

The sample consisted of blood. The source is a female donor with papillary thyroid cancer or a benign thyroid nodule (not recorded which). Some clones in this sample may be carry-over from other donors' samples. The rearrangement combines TRBV11-2 with TRBJ1-2, with 7 bases in between that match TRBD1. The CDR3 region: CASSLDLTGLGNGYTF. The bases read TGTGCCAGCAGCTTGGACCTGACAGGGCTTGGAAATGGCTACACCTTC.